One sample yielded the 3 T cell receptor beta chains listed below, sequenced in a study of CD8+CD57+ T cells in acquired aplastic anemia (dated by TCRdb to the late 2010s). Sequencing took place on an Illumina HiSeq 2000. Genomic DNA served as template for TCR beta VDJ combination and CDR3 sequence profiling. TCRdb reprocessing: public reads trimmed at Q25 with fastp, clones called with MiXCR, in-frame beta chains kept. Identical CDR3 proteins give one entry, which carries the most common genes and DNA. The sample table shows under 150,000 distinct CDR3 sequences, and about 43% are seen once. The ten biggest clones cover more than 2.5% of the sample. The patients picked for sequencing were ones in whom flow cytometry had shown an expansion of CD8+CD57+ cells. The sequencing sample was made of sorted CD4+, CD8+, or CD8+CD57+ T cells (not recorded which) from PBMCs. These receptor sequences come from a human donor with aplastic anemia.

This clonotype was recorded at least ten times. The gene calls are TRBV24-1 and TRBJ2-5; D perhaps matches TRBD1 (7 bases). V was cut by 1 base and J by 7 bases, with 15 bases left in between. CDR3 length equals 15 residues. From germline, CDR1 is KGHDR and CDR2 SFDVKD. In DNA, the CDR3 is TGTGCCACCAGTGATTTCGAGTCTCAGGGGGGGACCCAGTACTTC. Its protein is CATSDFESQGGTQYF.

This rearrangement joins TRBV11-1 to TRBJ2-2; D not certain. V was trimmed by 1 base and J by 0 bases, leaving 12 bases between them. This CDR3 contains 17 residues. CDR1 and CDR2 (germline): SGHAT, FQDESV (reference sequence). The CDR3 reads CASSLGISRPNTGELFF. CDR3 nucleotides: TGTGCCAGCAGCTTAGGAATATCCAGACCGAACACCGGGGAGCTGTTTTTT.

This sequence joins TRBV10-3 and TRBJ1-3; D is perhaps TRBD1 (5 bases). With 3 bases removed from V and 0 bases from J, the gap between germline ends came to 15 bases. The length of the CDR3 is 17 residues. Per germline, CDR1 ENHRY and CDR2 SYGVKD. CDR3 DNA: TGTGCCATCAGTGATATGGGGACGGAGGACTCTGGAAACACCATATATTTT. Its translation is CAISDMGTEDSGNTIYF.